These T cell receptor beta chains were read from a single sample in a study of blood T cell repertoires in COVID-19. TCRdb's copy holds only in-frame clones and misses some; the assay was immunoSEQ multiplex PCR. The repertoire has about 71,000 clones, roughly 87% of them found once; the top ten carry about 7.4%. The sequencing sample was made of peripheral blood. Receptor source: a man aged 50-60 years with active COVID-19. Each CDR3 is given with its conserved first and last residue. A D gene is named only where the DNA matches it firmly. A clone size is listed for some rows: how often the clone was seen (once, few, many), or a class if it is expanded.

clone_size: -
d_call: -
v_call: TRBV7-2
j_call: TRBJ2-7
cdr3_nt: TGTGCCAGCAGCCGGCGGGGATGGATGCAATCAACCCACTACGAGCAGTACTTC
cdr3_aa: CASSRRGWMQSTHYEQYF

clone_size: -
d_call: -
v_call: TRBV14
j_call: TRBJ1-4
cdr3_nt: TGTGCCAGCAGCCCCACGCCAGGGCTTTTCGGATTAACTAATGAAAAACTGTTTTTT
cdr3_aa: CASSPTPGLFGLTNEKLFF

clone_size: -
d_call: -
v_call: TRBV20-1
j_call: TRBJ2-3
cdr3_nt: TGCAGTTTTGGGGGCTCAAATACGCAGTATTTT
cdr3_aa: CSFGGSNTQYF

clone_size: -
d_call: -
v_call: TRBV5-1
j_call: TRBJ2-3
cdr3_nt: TGCGCCAGCAGCTTAGCGGGCCTCGGGACAGATACGCAGTATTTT
cdr3_aa: CASSLAGLGTDTQYF

clone_size: -
d_call: TRBD1
v_call: TRBV19
j_call: TRBJ1-3
cdr3_nt: TGTGCCAGTAGTACTCGGACAGGGGGTTACTCTGGAAACACCATATATTTT
cdr3_aa: CASSTRTGGYSGNTIYF

clone_size: -
d_call: -
v_call: TRBV5-4
j_call: TRBJ2-7
cdr3_nt: TGTGCCAGCAGCTGGGGCAGGGTTCTCTACGAGCAGTACTTC
cdr3_aa: CASSWGRVLYEQYF

clone_size: -
d_call: TRBD1
v_call: TRBV18
j_call: TRBJ1-1
cdr3_nt: TGTGCCAGCTCACCACGGACAGGGGGTTACTCGAACACTGAAGCTTTCTTT
cdr3_aa: CASSPRTGGYSNTEAFF

clone_size: -
d_call: TRBD1
v_call: TRBV6-5
j_call: TRBJ2-5
cdr3_nt: TGTGCCAGCAGTCATTGGACAGGGTCGGTAGAGACCCAGTACTTC
cdr3_aa: CASSHWTGSVETQYF

clone_size: once
d_call: -
v_call: TRBV7-9
j_call: TRBJ2-7
cdr3_nt: TGTGCCAGCAGCTTAGCAAGGGCGGGACAGTACCTCCACGAGCAGTACTTC
cdr3_aa: CASSLARAGQYLHEQYF

clone_size: -
d_call: -
v_call: TRBV9
j_call: TRBJ2-1
cdr3_nt: TGTGCCAGCAGCGACACAGGGACGGATGAGCAGTTCTTC
cdr3_aa: CASSDTGTDEQFF

clone_size: -
d_call: -
v_call: TRBV30
j_call: TRBJ1-6
cdr3_nt: TGTGCCTGGGCATCAGAAGGGGATTCACCCCTCCACTTT
cdr3_aa: CAWASEGDSPLHF

clone_size: -
d_call: TRBD1
v_call: TRBV4-3
j_call: TRBJ2-7
cdr3_nt: TGCGCCAGCAGCCTCGTGGGACAGAGTACCTACGAGCAGTACTTC
cdr3_aa: CASSLVGQSTYEQYF

clone_size: -
d_call: -
v_call: TRBV12-3/TRBV12-4
j_call: TRBJ1-4
cdr3_nt: TGTGCCAGCAGTGACGATCAGGGGCGAAAACTGTTTTTT
cdr3_aa: CASSDDQGRKLFF

clone_size: -
d_call: -
v_call: TRBV19
j_call: TRBJ1-2
cdr3_nt: TGTGCCAGTATCCCCTACGTAGGGGTGAACTATGGCTACACCTTC
cdr3_aa: CASIPYVGVNYGYTF

clone_size: -
d_call: -
v_call: TRBV5-6
j_call: TRBJ2-3
cdr3_nt: TGTGCCAGCAGCTTCGCAGATACGCAGTATTTT
cdr3_aa: CASSFADTQYF

clone_size: -
d_call: -
v_call: TRBV7-9
j_call: TRBJ1-1
cdr3_nt: TGTGCCAGCAGCTGGGAGGGTAACACTGAAGCTTTCTTT
cdr3_aa: CASSWEGNTEAFF

clone_size: -
d_call: TRBD2
v_call: TRBV5-6
j_call: TRBJ2-7
cdr3_nt: TGTGCCAGCAGCTTGGAGCGGGGGAGCTACGAGCAGTACTTC
cdr3_aa: CASSLERGSYEQYF

clone_size: once
d_call: TRBD1
v_call: TRBV20-1
j_call: TRBJ1-6
cdr3_nt: TGCAGTGCTAGTCCGGGACAGGGGAGTTCACCCCTCCACTTT
cdr3_aa: CSASPGQGSSPLHF

clone_size: once
d_call: TRBD1
v_call: TRBV5-4
j_call: TRBJ2-6
cdr3_nt: TGTGCCAGCAGCTGGACAGGGTACCCCTCCCCTGGGGCCAACGTCCTGACTTTC
cdr3_aa: CASSWTGYPSPGANVLTF

clone_size: -
d_call: -
v_call: TRBV18
j_call: TRBJ2-2
cdr3_nt: TGTGCCAGCTCACCACCGGGAGCTTTGAACACCGGGGAGCTGTTTTTT
cdr3_aa: CASSPPGALNTGELFF

clone_size: -
d_call: -
v_call: TRBV15
j_call: TRBJ2-1
cdr3_nt: TGTGCCACCAGCAGACCTGGGGAGGAGCAGTTCTTC
cdr3_aa: CATSRPGEEQFF

clone_size: -
d_call: -
v_call: TRBV11-2
j_call: TRBJ1-3
cdr3_nt: TGTGCCAGCAGCACTATACGGGCTGGAAACACCATATATTTT
cdr3_aa: CASSTIRAGNTIYF

clone_size: -
d_call: -
v_call: TRBV2
j_call: TRBJ2-7
cdr3_nt: TGTGCCAGCGGTGCAGAAAATTACGAGCAGTACTTC
cdr3_aa: CASGAENYEQYF

clone_size: few
d_call: -
v_call: TRBV5-1
j_call: TRBJ1-6
cdr3_nt: TGCGCCAGCAGCTTACAGGAGCTCTATAATTCACCCCTCCACTTT
cdr3_aa: CASSLQELYNSPLHF

clone_size: -
d_call: TRBD1
v_call: TRBV3-1/TRBV3-2
j_call: TRBJ1-5
cdr3_nt: TGTGCCAGCAGCCAAACGGACAGGGACGATAGCAATCAGCCCCAGCATTTT
cdr3_aa: CASSQTDRDDSNQPQHF

clone_size: -
d_call: TRBD1
v_call: TRBV29-1
j_call: TRBJ2-1
cdr3_nt: TGCAGCGTTGTAGGGACAGGGGTCGGCAATGAGCAGTTCTTC
cdr3_aa: CSVVGTGVGNEQFF

clone_size: -
d_call: -
v_call: TRBV7-2
j_call: TRBJ1-3
cdr3_nt: TGTGCCAGCAGTACGGGACTCCCGCCCGGAAACACCATATATTTT
cdr3_aa: CASSTGLPPGNTIYF

clone_size: few
d_call: TRBD1
v_call: TRBV10-2
j_call: TRBJ1-1
cdr3_nt: TGCGCCAGCAGTGAGTCGGGACAGGTTGGTGAAGCTTTCTTT
cdr3_aa: CASSESGQVGEAFF

clone_size: -
d_call: -
v_call: TRBV21-1
j_call: TRBJ2-7
cdr3_nt: TGTGCCAGCAGCAAACGAAAAGACAGGGTCGGCTACGAGCAGTACTTC
cdr3_aa: CASSKRKDRVGYEQYF

clone_size: -
d_call: -
v_call: TRBV10-2
j_call: TRBJ1-1
cdr3_nt: TGCGCCAGCAGTGAGATCACACCCCCCCCGGGGGCTTTCTTT
cdr3_aa: CASSEITPPPGAFF

clone_size: -
d_call: TRBD1
v_call: TRBV15
j_call: TRBJ1-1
cdr3_nt: TGTGCCACCAGAGACAGGGGGCGGGAAGCTTTCTTT
cdr3_aa: CATRDRGREAFF

clone_size: -
d_call: TRBD2
v_call: TRBV7-8
j_call: TRBJ2-5
cdr3_nt: TGTGCCAGCAGCTTAGCTATAACTAGCGGGGGGACACAAGAGACCCAGTACTTC
cdr3_aa: CASSLAITSGGTQETQYF

clone_size: -
d_call: TRBD1
v_call: TRBV27
j_call: TRBJ1-2
cdr3_nt: TGTGCCAGCAGTGAGACAGGGGGCTTCTATGGCTACACCTTC
cdr3_aa: CASSETGGFYGYTF

clone_size: medium-sized
d_call: TRBD1
v_call: TRBV7-9
j_call: TRBJ2-5
cdr3_nt: TGTGCCAGCAGCTTAGGTGGGACAGGCTGGCAAGAGACCCAGTACTTC
cdr3_aa: CASSLGGTGWQETQYF

clone_size: few
d_call: -
v_call: TRBV7-9
j_call: TRBJ1-6
cdr3_nt: TGTGCCAGCAGCTTGGTTCAGGGGAGTTCACCCCTCCACTTT
cdr3_aa: CASSLVQGSSPLHF

clone_size: -
d_call: -
v_call: TRBV6-2/TRBV6-3
j_call: TRBJ1-6
cdr3_nt: TGTGCCAGCAGTTACCAGGGGTATTCACCCCTCCACTTT
cdr3_aa: CASSYQGYSPLHF

clone_size: -
d_call: -
v_call: TRBV3-1/TRBV3-2
j_call: TRBJ2-1
cdr3_nt: TGTGCCAGCAGCCCCATCGGAGCCAGCTCCTACAATGAGCAGTTCTTC
cdr3_aa: CASSPIGASSYNEQFF

clone_size: -
d_call: TRBD1
v_call: TRBV15
j_call: TRBJ2-1
cdr3_nt: TGTGCCACCGGGGGTGGCAGGGGGCGAACCTACAATGAGCAGTTCTTC
cdr3_aa: CATGGGRGRTYNEQFF

clone_size: -
d_call: -
v_call: TRBV5-6
j_call: TRBJ1-6
cdr3_nt: TGTGCCAGCAGCTTGGGGCAGGTCTATAATTCACCCCTCCACTTT
cdr3_aa: CASSLGQVYNSPLHF

clone_size: few
d_call: TRBD1
v_call: TRBV5-6
j_call: TRBJ2-2
cdr3_nt: TGTGCCAGCAGCCCGCGGACAGGGACCGGGGAGCTGTTTTTT
cdr3_aa: CASSPRTGTGELFF

clone_size: -
d_call: TRBD2
v_call: TRBV19
j_call: TRBJ2-1
cdr3_nt: TGTGCCAGTAGTATAGGAAGTAGCGGGGGAAAAGAGCAGTTCTTC
cdr3_aa: CASSIGSSGGKEQFF

clone_size: -
d_call: TRBD1
v_call: TRBV5-6
j_call: TRBJ1-3
cdr3_nt: TGTGCCAGCAGCCTTACCACAGGGGCTGGAAACACCATATATTTT
cdr3_aa: CASSLTTGAGNTIYF

clone_size: -
d_call: -
v_call: TRBV2
j_call: TRBJ1-1
cdr3_nt: TGTGCCAGCAATCGTCAGGGTCCCACTGAAGCTTTCTTT
cdr3_aa: CASNRQGPTEAFF

clone_size: -
d_call: -
v_call: TRBV6-1
j_call: TRBJ1-5
cdr3_nt: TGTGCCAGCAGTGACGGCAATCAGCCCCAGCATTTT
cdr3_aa: CASSDGNQPQHF

clone_size: -
d_call: TRBD1
v_call: TRBV19
j_call: TRBJ2-7
cdr3_nt: TGTGCCAGTCGCGGGACAGGGTCGTACGAGCAGTACTTC
cdr3_aa: CASRGTGSYEQYF

clone_size: -
d_call: -
v_call: TRBV11-2
j_call: TRBJ1-6
cdr3_nt: TGTGCCAGCAGCTTGGGGATCAGGGGCTCCTATAATTCACCCCTCCACTTT
cdr3_aa: CASSLGIRGSYNSPLHF

clone_size: -
d_call: TRBD2
v_call: TRBV5-4
j_call: TRBJ2-3
cdr3_nt: TGTGCCAGCAGAGAGAGACTAGCGGGATCCGGAGATACGCAGTATTTT
cdr3_aa: CASRERLAGSGDTQYF

clone_size: -
d_call: TRBD1
v_call: TRBV7-9
j_call: TRBJ2-7
cdr3_nt: TGTGCCAGCAGCTCGCCCCCGGGACAGATATACGAGCAGTACTTC
cdr3_aa: CASSSPPGQIYEQYF

clone_size: -
d_call: -
v_call: TRBV20-1
j_call: TRBJ1-2
cdr3_nt: TGCAGTGCTAGGTATAATGGCTACACCTTC
cdr3_aa: CSARYNGYTF

clone_size: -
d_call: -
v_call: TRBV9
j_call: TRBJ1-1
cdr3_nt: TGTGCCAGCAGCGTTAGCGAAATGAACACTGAAGCTTTCTTT
cdr3_aa: CASSVSEMNTEAFF

clone_size: -
d_call: TRBD2
v_call: TRBV15
j_call: TRBJ2-1
cdr3_nt: TGTGCCACCAGCGGGGAGCGGGGCCGTAAATTCAATGAGCAGTTCTTC
cdr3_aa: CATSGERGRKFNEQFF

clone_size: -
d_call: -
v_call: TRBV4-2
j_call: TRBJ2-5
cdr3_nt: TGTGCCAGCAGCCAAGAAGGGAGACTCGGCGCGGCCCAGTACTTC
cdr3_aa: CASSQEGRLGAAQYF

clone_size: -
d_call: TRBD1
v_call: TRBV6-1
j_call: TRBJ1-5
cdr3_nt: TGTGCCAGCAGTGACCCCGGTGGGACAGGGGGCTATCAGCCCCAGCATTTT
cdr3_aa: CASSDPGGTGGYQPQHF

clone_size: -
d_call: -
v_call: TRBV6-6
j_call: TRBJ2-7
cdr3_nt: TGTGCCAGCAGTTACTTCGCAGGAATCTCCTACGAGCAGTACTTC
cdr3_aa: CASSYFAGISYEQYF